The 8 T cell receptor beta chains presented below share a single source sample, sequenced in a study of shared clonotypes between healthy human individuals. Method: immunoSEQ multiplex PCR; TCRdb's copy keeps in-frame clones and lacks some. This table has about 1.5 million clones, about 96% appearing once. Sequenced input: naive CD4+ T cells sorted from blood. Regarding subset: CD45RA+ positively selected. All receptors come from a man aged 25-45 years in good health.

The rearrangement links TRBV6-5 to TRBJ1-1; perhaps TRBD1 as D (6 bases). Trimming took off 5 bases at V and 4 bases at J, with 14 bases between the two ends. The CDR3 extends over 14 amino acids. Germline-derived CDR1 and CDR2 are MNHEY and SVGAGI. CDR3 region: CASSIRGGSTEAFF. CDR3 DNA sequence: TGTGCCAGCAGTATCAGGGGAGGGAGCACTGAAGCTTTCTTT.

This clone has only a few counts. The V call is TRBV7-8, the J call TRBJ1-2; D not resolved. Germline loops: CDR1 SGHVS, CDR2 FQNEAQ. CDR3 length: 14 residues. Deletions cut 5 bases from V and 1 base from J, with 11 bases between. The CDR3 loop is CASSTGGFNYGYTF. The CDR3 bases are TGTGCCAGCAGCACGGGAGGGTTTAACTATGGCTACACCTTC. Variable domain in full (rest from reference TRBV7-8 and TRBJ1-2): GAGVSQSPRYKVAKRGQDVALRCDPISGHVSLFWYQQALGQGPEFLTYFQNEAQLDKSGLPSDRFFAERPEGSVSTLKIQRTQQEDSAVYLCASSTGGFNYGYTFGSGTRLTVV.

The chain uses TRBV28 and TRBJ1-5; D is uncertain. Trimming stripped 3 bases from V and 1 base from J, with 13 bases between. CDR1 is MDHEN, CDR2 SYDVKM, per germline. The CDR3 covers 16 residues. CDR3 nucleotide sequence: TGTGCCAGCAGTTTGTGGTTAGGAGGGAGCAATCAGCCCCAGCATTTT. Translation: CASSLWLGGSNQPQHF.

With regard to this clone: The germline gene is not matched at one end of the junction; a read error may be the cause. The V and J genes are TRBV7-7 and TRBJ2-3, with D tentatively TRBD2 (5 bases). The V gene's germline CDR1 is SSHAT and CDR2 FNYEAQ (reference sequence). The CDR3 extends over 13 amino acids. DNA for the CDR3: TGTGCTAGCAGCCAGAGGGCCGCAGATACGCAGTATTTT. It yields the protein CASSQRAADTQYF. Complete variable domain (other parts from reference TRBV7-7 and TRBJ2-3): GAGVSQSPRYKVTKRGQDVTLRCDPISSHATLYWYQQALGQGPEFLTYFNYEAQPDKSGLPSDRFSAERPEGSISTLTIQRTEQRDSAMYRCASSQRAADTQYFGPGTRLTVL.

The V and J genes are TRBV5-1 and TRBJ2-1, with D uncertain. The V end lost 2 bases, the J end lost 3 bases, and 12 bases lay between the germline ends. This CDR3 region has 15 residues. Germline lookup yields CDR1 SGHRS and CDR2 YFSETQ. The CDR3 nucleotides read TGCGCCAGCAGCTTAGCCCAGAGGCGCTACAATGAGCAGTTCTTC. Its translation is CASSLAQRRYNEQFF.

The chain uses TRBV5-4 and TRBJ2-6, with 12 bases that match TRBD1. Per the germline V gene, CDR1 is SGHNT and CDR2 is YYREEE (reference sequence). The CDR3 has 17 amino acids. Germline trimming cut 4 bases from V and 2 bases from J; bases unmatched to any gene: 4. CDR3 protein: CASSPGTGGAGANVLTF. Here the CDR3 DNA reads TGTGCCAGCAGCCCCGGGACAGGGGGCGCTGGGGCCAACGTCCTGACTTTC.

V gene TRBV7-9 combines with J gene TRBJ2-6, with a possible D match to TRBD1 (6 bases). CDR3 length equals 16 residues. Trimming removed 5 bases from V and 4 bases from J, with 15 bases in between. Germline loops: CDR1 SEHNR, CDR2 FQNEAQ (reference sequence). The CDR3 here is CASSPTGIRGANVLTF. The CDR3 DNA reads TGTGCCAGCAGCCCTACAGGGATTCGCGGGGCCAACGTCCTGACTTTC.

The genes are TRBV19 and TRBJ2-3; 9 bases match TRBD2. CDR3 size: 15 residues. V was pared by 6 bases and J by 0 bases, with 4 bases of the junction left unmatched. Germline CDR1 is LNHDA and CDR2 is SQIVND (reference sequence). The CDR3 bases are TGTGCCAGTAGAACTAGCGGGTCTAGCACAGATACGCAGTATTTT. Protein sequence: CASRTSGSSTDTQYF.